The next 7 T cell receptor beta chains were all read from a single sample in a study of blood T cell repertoires in COVID-19. Assay: immunoSEQ multiplex PCR; the TCRdb copy retains only in-frame clones and omits some. The sample comprises about 76,000 clones, around 90% of which are singletons, and approximately 1.6% rests with the top ten. What was sequenced was peripheral blood. The receptor set was obtained from a man aged 45-65 years with acute or convalescent COVID-19.

V gene TRBV5-1 combines with J gene TRBJ1-2; D uncertain. The CDR3 has 14 residues. Trimming shortened V by 0 bases and J by 8 bases, and 14 bases separated the two germline ends. Germline assignment: CDR1 SGHRS and CDR2 YFSETQ. In DNA form, the CDR3 reads TGCGCCAGCAGCTTGGATTGGAGTTTCGGGGGCTACACCTTC. Encoded protein: CASSLDWSFGGYTF.

This rearrangement joins TRBV7-9 to TRBJ1-1; D is ambiguous. CDR1 SEHNR and CDR2 FQNEAQ come from the germline V gene (reference sequence). The CDR3 runs to 12 residues. V was clipped by 5 bases and J by 8 bases, with 12 bases between them. The CDR3: CASSATANEAFF. The CDR3 DNA reads TGTGCCAGCAGCGCAACAGCAAACGAAGCTTTCTTT.

The V gene is TRBV3-1 (or the pseudogene TRBV3-2), the J gene TRBJ2-1; tentative D call: TRBD2 (5 bases). The CDR3 is 16 amino acids. V dropped 2 bases and J dropped 0 bases, with 11 bases sitting between them. Germline values: CDR1 LGHDT, CDR2 YNNKEL (reference sequence). The CDR3 loop reads CASSQSIASSYNEQFF. For the CDR3, the DNA is TGTGCCAGCAGCCAAAGTATAGCGAGCTCCTACAATGAGCAGTTCTTC.

This chain links TRBV3-1 (or the pseudogene TRBV3-2) with TRBJ2-1, with TRBD2 as a possible D gene (5 bases). The CDR3 extends over 14 amino acids. Germline V CDR1 and CDR2: LGHDT, YNNKEL (reference sequence). V lost 4 bases to trimming and J lost 7 bases, with 14 bases between them. The CDR3 here is CASSLLEGSNEQFF. The CDR3 region has the DNA TGTGCCAGCAGCCTACTCGAGGGTTCAAATGAGCAGTTCTTC.

The V gene is TRBV28, the J gene TRBJ1-4; perhaps TRBD1 as D (5 bases). CDR3 length: 15 amino acids. The V gene's germline CDR1 is MDHEN and CDR2 SYDVKM. V shed 4 bases and J shed 0 bases, with 9 bases lying between them. CDR3 nucleotide sequence: TGTGCCAGCAGTTCGGACACGTCAACTAATGAAAAACTGTTTTTT. Residues: CASSSDTSTNEKLFF.

The V gene is TRBV19, the J gene TRBJ1-2; 7 bases fit TRBD1. V was clipped by 4 bases and J by 3 bases; unmatched bases: 8. Germline V lookup: CDR1 LNHDA, CDR2 SQIVND (reference sequence). The CDR3 covers 15 residues. This chain's CDR3 is CASSNHGTADYGYTF. The CDR3 DNA follows: TGTGCCAGTAGTAACCACGGGACAGCGGACTATGGCTACACCTTC.

The chain links TRBV9 to TRBJ1-2, with D maybe TRBD1 (6 bases). Germline V CDR1 and CDR2: SGDLS, YYNGEE. Between the trimmed V and J ends, which lost 4 bases and 4 bases, there was a span of 11 bases. The CDR3 has 13 amino acids. In DNA, the CDR3 is TGTGCCAGCAGCAAGGGACAAAGCTATGGCTACACCTTC. Translated, it gives CASSKGQSYGYTF.